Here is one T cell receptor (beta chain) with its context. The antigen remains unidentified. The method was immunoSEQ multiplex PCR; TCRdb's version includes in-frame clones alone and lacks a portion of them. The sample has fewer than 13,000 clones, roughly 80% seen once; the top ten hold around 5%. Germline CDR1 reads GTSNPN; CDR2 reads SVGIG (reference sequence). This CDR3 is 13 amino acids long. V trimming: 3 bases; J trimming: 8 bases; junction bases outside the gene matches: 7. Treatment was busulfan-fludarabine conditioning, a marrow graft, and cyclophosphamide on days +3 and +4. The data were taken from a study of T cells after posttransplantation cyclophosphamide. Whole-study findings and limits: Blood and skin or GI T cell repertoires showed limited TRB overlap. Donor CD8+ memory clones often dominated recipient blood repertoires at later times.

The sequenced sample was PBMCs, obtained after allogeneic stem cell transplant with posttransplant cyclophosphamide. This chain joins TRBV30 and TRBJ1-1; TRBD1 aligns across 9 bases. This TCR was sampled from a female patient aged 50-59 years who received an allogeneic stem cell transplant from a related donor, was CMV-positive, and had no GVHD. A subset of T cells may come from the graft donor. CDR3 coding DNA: TGTGCCTGGAGCAGGGACAGGGAAATGGAAGCTTTCTTT. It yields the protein CAWSRDREMEAFF.